The 22 T cell receptor beta chains listed next were all sequenced from one sample in a study of T cell responses to AZD1222 COVID-19 vaccine. Produced via immunoSEQ multiplex PCR; TCRdb's table is partial and in-frame only. Here the sample spans some 190,000 clones, nearly 95% being singletons. The sequenced sample was peripheral blood, obtained 28 days after the second AZD1222 dose. These receptors were obtained from an adult who received the AZD1222 COVID-19 vaccine.

The chain joins TRBV18 to TRBJ2-2; D is possibly TRBD1 or TRBD2 (5 bases each). Germline CDR1 reads KGHSH; CDR2 reads LQKENI. Trimming removed 5 bases from V and 2 bases from J, with 18 bases in between. The CDR3 runs 17 residues. CDR3 region: CASSFGPTGANTGELFF. CDR3 in DNA: TGTGCCAGCTCATTCGGGCCGACCGGGGCAAACACCGGGGAGCTGTTTTTT.

As to this clone: A much larger clone differs by one base, so this may be a read error. V is TRBV27 and J is TRBJ1-5; D call uncertain. The CDR3 sequence is 12 residues long. CDR1 MNHEY and CDR2 SMNVEV come from the germline V gene (reference sequence). V was trimmed by 3 bases and J by 3 bases, leaving 3 bases between them. The chain's CDR3 is CASSFANQPQHF. The CDR3 DNA reads as TGTGCCAGCAGTTTTGCCAATCAGCCCCAGCATTTT.

The J gene is TRBJ1-4, the V gene TRBV14; D might be TRBD1 (5 bases). This CDR3 region has 14 residues. The germline V gene encodes CDR1 SGHDN and CDR2 FVKESK. V was pared by 5 bases and J by 4 bases, with 11 bases between. The CDR3 reads CASSSRQINEKLFF. CDR3 bases: TGTGCCAGCAGCTCACGACAGATTAATGAAAAACTGTTTTTT.

V gene TRBV18 combines with J gene TRBJ1-4; 7 bases line up with TRBD1. The CDR3 runs 17 residues. CDR1 and CDR2 from the germline V gene are KGHSH and LQKENI. Germline trimming cut 1 base from V and 3 bases from J; bases unmatched to any gene: 8. CDR3 amino acids: CASSPRGGLTANEKLFF. The CDR3 DNA sequence: TGTGCCAGCTCACCACGAGGGGGCTTAACCGCTAATGAAAAACTGTTTTTT.

The genes are TRBV3-1 (or the pseudogene TRBV3-2) and TRBJ2-7; 9 bases are shared with TRBD2. This CDR3 has 15 amino acids. Losses at the gene ends were 0 bases for V and 5 bases for J; bases not matched to a gene: 5. Germline loops: CDR1 LGHDT, CDR2 YNNKEL (reference sequence). CDR3 amino acids: CASSQDILAGNEQYF. In DNA form, the CDR3 reads TGTGCCAGCAGCCAAGATATCCTAGCGGGGAACGAGCAGTACTTC.

The rearrangement links TRBV28 to TRBJ1-2, with 7 bases that match TRBD1. Unmatched junction bases numbered 4, after V lost 2 bases and J lost 4 bases. This CDR3 comprises 14 residues. The germline gives CDR1 MDHEN, CDR2 SYDVKM. CDR3 amino acids: CASSLGQVGYGYTF. CDR3 sequence (DNA): TGTGCCAGCAGTTTAGGACAGGTTGGCTATGGCTACACCTTC.

The DNA for the CDR3 is TGTGCCAGCAGTGAAAGGGTTAGCGGGTCAACTAGCACAGATACGCAGTATTTT. Protein product: CASSERVSGSTSTDTQYF. The chain uses TRBV2 and TRBJ2-3, with 7 bases matching TRBD2. Germline lookup yields CDR1 SNHLY and CDR2 FYNNEI. After removal of 2 bases from V and 0 bases from J, the junction contained 11 bases not matched to a gene. The CDR3 is 18 residues long.

A single count supports this clone. This chain joins TRBV6-5 and TRBJ1-2, with 8 bases matching TRBD1. The length of the CDR3 is 15 residues. With 3 bases clipped from V and 4 bases from J, the junction kept 7 bases outside the gene matches. CDR1 and CDR2 from the germline V gene are MNHEY and SVGAGI. In nucleotides, the CDR3 is TGTGCCAGCAGTTATCTCTCAGGGGGCACCTATGGCTACACCTTC. Protein product: CASSYLSGGTYGYTF.

V and J are TRBV9 and TRBJ1-2; no firm D call. The ends were cut back, 0 bases at V and 3 bases at J, with 3 bases in the middle. This CDR3 region has 12 residues. CDR1 SGDLS and CDR2 YYNGEE come from the germline V gene. In DNA, the CDR3 is TGTGCCAGCAGCGTAGGAGACTATGGCTACACCTTC. It is translated as CASSVGDYGYTF.

V usage is TRBV7-2 and J usage is TRBJ1-3; tentatively, D is TRBD1 (5 bases). Trimming shortened V by 1 base and J by 4 bases, and 11 bases separated the two germline ends. Germline-derived CDR1 and CDR2 are SGHTA and FQGNSA. CDR3 length equals 15 residues. The CDR3 DNA reads TGTGCCAGCAGCTTAGACGCCAGGGAGGGAAACACCATATATTTT. Protein sequence: CASSLDAREGNTIYF.

The J gene is TRBJ1-6, the V gene TRBV9; D is unclear. This CDR3 has 14 residues. V gave up 3 bases and J gave up 6 bases, with 10 bases separating them. Per the germline V gene, CDR1 is SGDLS and CDR2 is YYNGEE. CDR3 DNA sequence: TGTGCCAGCAGCGACAGTTGGGGTAATTCACCCCTCCACTTT. It translates to CASSDSWGNSPLHF.

The rearrangement uses TRBV5-1 and TRBJ2-4; D is uncertain. CDR3 length: 17 amino acids. Trimming took off 0 bases at V and 3 bases at J, with 16 bases between the two ends. Germline CDR1 reads SGHRS; CDR2 reads YFSETQ. The CDR3 loop is CASSLAGVYSGKNIQYF. In DNA, the CDR3 is TGCGCCAGCAGCTTGGCCGGCGTATATTCCGGCAAAAACATTCAGTACTTC.

The chain is built from TRBV6-5 and TRBJ1-3; TRBD1 might be the D (5 bases). The V end was cut by 6 bases, the J end by 0 bases, with 12 bases between. The CDR3 runs to 15 residues. From germline, CDR1 is MNHEY and CDR2 SVGAGI. CDR3 loop: CASRRGDGSGNTIYF. As DNA, the CDR3 is TGTGCCAGCAGACGTGGGGACGGCTCTGGAAACACCATATATTTT.

The V gene is TRBV2, the J gene TRBJ1-1, with D tentatively TRBD1 (6 bases). Germline lookup yields CDR1 SNHLY and CDR2 FYNNEI. The length of the CDR3 is 14 residues. The V gene lost 6 bases and the J gene lost 1 base, with 12 bases spanning the gap. The CDR3 coding sequence is TGTGCCAGCAGGCACAGGGCTACGAACACTGAAGCTTTCTTT. It is translated as CASRHRATNTEAFF.

The chain employs TRBV7-2 and TRBJ1-5, with 7 bases lining up with TRBD1. Per the germline V gene, CDR1 is SGHTA and CDR2 is FQGNSA. With V trimmed by 2 bases and J by 0 bases, 4 bases remained unmatched. The CDR3 runs to 16 residues. The CDR3 protein is CASSLRAGGSNQPQHF. The CDR3, as DNA: TGTGCCAGCAGCTTACGGGCAGGGGGTAGCAATCAGCCCCAGCATTTT.

V usage is TRBV5-1 and J usage is TRBJ2-1; possible D gene TRBD2, 5 bases. Germline V lookup: CDR1 SGHRS, CDR2 YFSETQ. Trimming cost V 1 base and J 0 bases, with 8 bases left between them. CDR3 length: 15 amino acids. The CDR3 bases are TGCGCCAGCAGCTTGCGGACTCCCTCCTACAATGAGCAGTTCTTC. Protein sequence: CASSLRTPSYNEQFF.

The V call is TRBV19, the J call TRBJ1-1; 9 bases align to TRBD1. The CDR3 has 15 amino acids. V was clipped by 9 bases and J by 1 base; unmatched bases: 9. CDR1 LNHDA and CDR2 SQIVND come from the germline V gene (reference sequence). The CDR3 bases are TGTGCCAGCACAAAACAGGGGGCGCGGAACACTGAAGCTTTCTTT. Amino acid sequence: CASTKQGARNTEAFF.

This clone was counted a single time. The V gene is TRBV6-2 or TRBV6-3, the J gene TRBJ1-2, with D possibly matching TRBD1 (5 bases). Germline CDR1 and CDR2: MNHEY and SVGEGT. Trimming took 2 bases from V and 5 from J, leaving 12 bases between them. CDR3 length equals 14 residues. CDR3 loop: CASSYEGFGYGYTF. DNA for the CDR3: TGTGCCAGCAGTTACGAGGGGTTTGGGTATGGCTACACCTTC.

The V and J genes are TRBV2 and TRBJ1-5; D gene uncertain. V lost 5 bases to trimming and J lost 5 bases, with 4 bases between them. Germline loops: CDR1 SNHLY, CDR2 FYNNEI. CDR3 length equals 11 residues. CDR3 region: CASSRDQPQHF. CDR3 in DNA: TGTGCCAGCAGTCGAGATCAGCCCCAGCATTTT.

The rearrangement links TRBV9 to TRBJ2-1; D is undetermined. CDR3 length: 12 residues. Germline V lookup: CDR1 SGDLS, CDR2 YYNGEE. The V end lost 0 bases, the J end lost 7 bases, and 5 bases lay between the germline ends. CDR3 sequence: CASSVGLNEQFF. The CDR3 nucleotides are TGTGCCAGCAGCGTAGGGTTGAATGAGCAGTTCTTC.

V gene TRBV30 combines with J gene TRBJ2-7, with D possibly being TRBD1 (6 bases). The germline V and J ends were trimmed by 3 bases and 0 bases, with 12 bases remaining between them. This CDR3 is 14 amino acids long. Germline V gives CDR1 GTSNPN, CDR2 SVGIG (reference sequence). The CDR3 region has the DNA TGTGCCTGGAGAGTGGGACAAACCTCCTACGAGCAGTACTTC. Amino acid sequence: CAWRVGQTSYEQYF.

The V call is TRBV6-5, the J call TRBJ2-7; D may be TRBD1 (7 bases). Trimming stripped 7 bases from V and 11 bases from J, with 21 bases between. This CDR3 spans 13 amino acids. In germline, CDR1 is MNHEY, CDR2 SVGAGI. CDR3 loop: CASTGSTRDSKYF. The CDR3 bases are TGTGCCAGCACCGGCTCTACGCGGGACAGCAAGTACTTC.